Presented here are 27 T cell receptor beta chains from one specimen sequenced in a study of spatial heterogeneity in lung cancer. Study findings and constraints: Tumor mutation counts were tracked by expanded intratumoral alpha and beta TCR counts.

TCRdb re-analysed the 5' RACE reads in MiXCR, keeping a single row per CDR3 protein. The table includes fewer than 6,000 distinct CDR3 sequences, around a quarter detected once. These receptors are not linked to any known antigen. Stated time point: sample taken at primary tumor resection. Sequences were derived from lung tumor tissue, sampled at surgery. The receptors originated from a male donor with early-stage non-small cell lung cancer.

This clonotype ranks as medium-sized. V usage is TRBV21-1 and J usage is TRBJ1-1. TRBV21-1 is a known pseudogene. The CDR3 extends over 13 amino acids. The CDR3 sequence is CASSKERRTEAFF. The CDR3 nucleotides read TGTGCCAGCAGCAAAGAACGGAGGACTGAAGCTTTCTTT.

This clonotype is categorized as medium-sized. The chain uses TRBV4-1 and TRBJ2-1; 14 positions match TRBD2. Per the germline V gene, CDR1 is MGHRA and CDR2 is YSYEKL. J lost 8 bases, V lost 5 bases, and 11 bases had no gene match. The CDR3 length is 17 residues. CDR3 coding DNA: TGCGCCAGCAGCACCCAACGACTAGCGGGAGGGCCGGATGAGCAGTTCTTC. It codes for CASSTQRLAGGPDEQFF.

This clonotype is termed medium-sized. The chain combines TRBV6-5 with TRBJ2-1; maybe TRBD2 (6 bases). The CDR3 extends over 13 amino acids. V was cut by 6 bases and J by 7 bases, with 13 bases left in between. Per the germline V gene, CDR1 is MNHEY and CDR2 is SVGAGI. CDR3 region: CASRRGLQNEQFF. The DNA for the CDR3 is TGTGCCAGCAGGCGGGGACTCCAAAATGAGCAGTTCTTC.

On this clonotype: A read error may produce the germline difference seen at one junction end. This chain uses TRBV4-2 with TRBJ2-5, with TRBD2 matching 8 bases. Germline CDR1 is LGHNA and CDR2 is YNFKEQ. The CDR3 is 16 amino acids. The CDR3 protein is CDSSQEGLEEQETQYF. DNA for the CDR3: TGTGACAGCAGCCAGGAGGGACTAGAGGAACAAGAGACCCAGTACTTC.

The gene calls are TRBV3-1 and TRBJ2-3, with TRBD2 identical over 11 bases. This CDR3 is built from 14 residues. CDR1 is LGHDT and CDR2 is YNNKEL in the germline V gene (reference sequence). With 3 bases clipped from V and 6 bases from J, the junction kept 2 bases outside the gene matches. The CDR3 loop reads CASSQLAGGDTQYF. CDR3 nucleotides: TGTGCCAGCAGCCAGTTAGCGGGGGGGGATACGCAGTATTTT.

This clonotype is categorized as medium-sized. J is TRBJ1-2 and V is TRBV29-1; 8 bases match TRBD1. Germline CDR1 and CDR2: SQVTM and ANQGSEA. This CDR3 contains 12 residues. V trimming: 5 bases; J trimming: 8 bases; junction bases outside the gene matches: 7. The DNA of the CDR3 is TGCAGCGTTCGCACAGGGGGGTACGGCTACACCTTC. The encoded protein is CSVRTGGYGYTF.

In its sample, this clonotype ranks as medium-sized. Here the CDR3 DNA reads TGTGCCAGCACTCTAGCGGTAGTTGTCTACGAGCAGTACTTC. Its translation: CASTLAVVVYEQYF. The V gene is TRBV2, the J gene TRBJ2-7; 7 bases are shared with TRBD2. This CDR3 has 14 amino acids. V trimming: 7 bases; J trimming: 3 bases; junction bases outside the gene matches: 9. The germline CDR1 and CDR2 sequences are SNHLY and FYNNEI. The full variable domain, rest sourced from reference TRBV2 and TRBJ2-7, is EPEVTQTPSHQVTQMGQEVILRCVPISNHLYFYWYRQILGQKVEFLVSFYNNEISEKSEIFDDQFSVERPDGSNFTLKIRSTKLEDSAMYFCASTLAVVVYEQYFGPGTRLTVT.

CDR3 coding DNA: TGTGCCAGCAGTTTACGAGGGTCTGGGACAGAATACTACGAGCAGTACTTC. Its translation: CASSLRGSGTEYYEQYF. The genes are TRBV28 and TRBJ2-7; TRBD1 agrees at 7 bases. The J segment lost 3 bases and the V segment lost 2 bases, leaving 13 bases of the junction unmatched. The germline CDR1 and CDR2 sequences are MDHEN and SYDVKM. The CDR3 extends over 17 amino acids.

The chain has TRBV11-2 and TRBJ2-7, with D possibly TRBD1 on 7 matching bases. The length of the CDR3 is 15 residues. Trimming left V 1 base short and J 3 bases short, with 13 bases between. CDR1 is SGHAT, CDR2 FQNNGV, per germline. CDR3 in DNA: TGTGCCAGCAGCTTAGGGAGGGGGCCCTACTACGAGCAGTACTTC. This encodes CASSLGRGPYYEQYF.

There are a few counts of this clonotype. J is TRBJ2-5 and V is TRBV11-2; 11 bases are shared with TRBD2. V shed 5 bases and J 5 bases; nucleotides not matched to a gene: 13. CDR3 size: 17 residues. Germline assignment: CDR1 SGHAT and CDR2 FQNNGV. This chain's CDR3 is CASSAGLAGTPMETQYF. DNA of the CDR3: TGTGCCAGCAGCGCCGGACTAGCGGGCACCCCGATGGAGACCCAGTACTTC. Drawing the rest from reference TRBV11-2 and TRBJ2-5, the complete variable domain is EAGVAQSPRYKIIEKRQSVAFWCNPISGHATLYWYQQILGQGPKLLIQFQNNGVVDDSQLPKDRFSAERLKGVDSTLKIQPAKLEDSAVYLCASSAGLAGTPMETQYFGPGTRLLVL.

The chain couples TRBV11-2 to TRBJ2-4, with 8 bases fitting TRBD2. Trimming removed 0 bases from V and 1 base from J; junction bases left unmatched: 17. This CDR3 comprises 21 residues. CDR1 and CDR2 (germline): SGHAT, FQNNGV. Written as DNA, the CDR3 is TGTGCCAGCAGCTTAGATTTCCGGGAGGGCCTCACGGGTGTGGCCAAAAACATTCAGTACTTC. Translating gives CASSLDFREGLTGVAKNIQYF.

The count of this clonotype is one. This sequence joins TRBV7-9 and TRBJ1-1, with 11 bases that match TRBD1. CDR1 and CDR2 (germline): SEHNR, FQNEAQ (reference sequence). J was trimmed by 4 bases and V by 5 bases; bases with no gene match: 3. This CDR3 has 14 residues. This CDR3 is CASSRTGGRTEAFF. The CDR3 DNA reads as TGTGCCAGCAGCCGGACAGGGGGCCGCACTGAAGCTTTCTTT.

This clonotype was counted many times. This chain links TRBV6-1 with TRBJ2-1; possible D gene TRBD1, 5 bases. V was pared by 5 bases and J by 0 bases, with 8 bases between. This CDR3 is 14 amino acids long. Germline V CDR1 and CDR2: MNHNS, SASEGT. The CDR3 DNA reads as TGTGCCAGCAGTCCAGGGAACTCCTACAATGAGCAGTTCTTC. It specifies CASSPGNSYNEQFF.

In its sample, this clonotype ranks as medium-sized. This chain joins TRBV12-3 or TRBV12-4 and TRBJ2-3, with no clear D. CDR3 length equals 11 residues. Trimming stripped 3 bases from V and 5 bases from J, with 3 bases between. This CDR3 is CASSFLDTQYF. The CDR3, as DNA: TGTGCCAGCAGTTTTCTAGATACGCAGTATTTT.

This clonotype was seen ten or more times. CDR3 amino acids: CSAAGGFGETQYF. The CDR3 nucleotides are TGCAGCGCCGCGGGGGGATTCGGAGAGACCCAGTACTTC. The chain has TRBV29-1 and TRBJ2-5; 8 nucleotides align to TRBD2. In germline, CDR1 is SQVTM, CDR2 ANQGSEA. V was clipped by 7 bases and J by 4 bases; unmatched bases: 8. CDR3 length: 13 amino acids. Full variable domain (outside the CDR3, taken from reference TRBV29-1 and TRBJ2-5): SAVISQKPSRDICQRGTSLTIQCQVDSQVTMMFWYRQQPGQSLTLIATANQGSEATYESGFVIDKFPISRPNLTFSTLTVSNMSPEDSSIYLCSAAGGFGETQYFGPGTRLLVL.

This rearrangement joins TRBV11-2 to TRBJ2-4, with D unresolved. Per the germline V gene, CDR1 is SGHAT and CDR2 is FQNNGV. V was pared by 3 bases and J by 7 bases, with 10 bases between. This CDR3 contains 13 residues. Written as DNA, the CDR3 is TGTGCCAGCAGCTTCTTGGGATTGAACATTCAGTACTTC. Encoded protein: CASSFLGLNIQYF.

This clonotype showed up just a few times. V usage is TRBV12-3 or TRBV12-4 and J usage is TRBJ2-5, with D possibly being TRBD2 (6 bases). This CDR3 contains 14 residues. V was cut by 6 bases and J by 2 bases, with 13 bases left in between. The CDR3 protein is CASSFRDSQETQYF. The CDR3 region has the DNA TGTGCCAGCAGCTTCCGGGACTCGCAAGAGACCCAGTACTTC.

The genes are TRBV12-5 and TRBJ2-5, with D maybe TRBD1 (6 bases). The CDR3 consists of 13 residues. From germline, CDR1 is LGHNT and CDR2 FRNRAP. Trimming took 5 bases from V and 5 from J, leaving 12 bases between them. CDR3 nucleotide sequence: TGTGCTAGTGGTACAGGGAATTCTGAGACCCAGTACTTC. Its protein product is CASGTGNSETQYF.

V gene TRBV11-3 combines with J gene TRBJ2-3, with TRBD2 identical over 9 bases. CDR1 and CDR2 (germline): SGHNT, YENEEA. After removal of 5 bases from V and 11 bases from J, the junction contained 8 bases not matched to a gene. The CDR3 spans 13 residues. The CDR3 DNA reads TGTGCCAGCAGCCCACACTTAGCGGGAGAGCAGTATTTT. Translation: CASSPHLAGEQYF.

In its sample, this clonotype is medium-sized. The CDR3 DNA reads TGTGCCAGCTCAGAAGGGACAGGGGGCACTGAAGCTTTCTTT. Protein sequence: CASSEGTGGTEAFF. The V call is TRBV18, the J call TRBJ1-1; 11 bases agree with TRBD1. This CDR3 region has 14 residues. CDR1 and CDR2 from the germline V gene are KGHSH and LQKENI. The junction had 3 bases not matched to a gene; V was cut back by 5 bases and J by 4 bases. The full variable domain, in which reference TRBV18 and TRBJ1-1 provide the parts outside the CDR3, is NAGVMQNPRHLVRRRGQEARLRCSPMKGHSHVYWYRQLPEEGLKFMVYLQKENIIDESGMPKERFSAEFPKEGPSILRIQQVVRGDSAAYFCASSEGTGGTEAFFGQGTRLTVV.

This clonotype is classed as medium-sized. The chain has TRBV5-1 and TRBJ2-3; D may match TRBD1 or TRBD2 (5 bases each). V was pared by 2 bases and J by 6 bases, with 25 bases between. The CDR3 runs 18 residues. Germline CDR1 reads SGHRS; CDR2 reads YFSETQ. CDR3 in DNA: TGCGCCAGCAGCTTTTCCGGGGCTAACACCAACTACCCGGATACGCAGTATTTT. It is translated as CASSFSGANTNYPDTQYF.

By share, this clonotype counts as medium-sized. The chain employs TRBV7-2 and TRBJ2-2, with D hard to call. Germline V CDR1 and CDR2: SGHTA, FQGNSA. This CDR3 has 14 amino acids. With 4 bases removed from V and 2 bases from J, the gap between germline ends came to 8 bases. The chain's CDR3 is CASSSPPNTGELFF. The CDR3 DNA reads TGTGCCAGCAGCTCCCCCCCAAACACCGGGGAGCTGTTTTTT.

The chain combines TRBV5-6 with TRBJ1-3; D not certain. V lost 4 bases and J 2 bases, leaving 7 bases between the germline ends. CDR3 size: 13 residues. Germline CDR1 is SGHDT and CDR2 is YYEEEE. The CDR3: CASSGTPGNTIYF. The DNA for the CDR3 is TGTGCCAGCAGCGGCACACCTGGAAACACCATATATTTT.

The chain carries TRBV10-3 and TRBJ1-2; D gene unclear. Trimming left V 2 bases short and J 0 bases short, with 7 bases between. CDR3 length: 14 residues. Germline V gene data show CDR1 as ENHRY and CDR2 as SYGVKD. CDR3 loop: CAISEGFSNYGYTF. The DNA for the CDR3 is TGTGCCATCAGTGAGGGATTCTCTAACTATGGCTACACCTTC.

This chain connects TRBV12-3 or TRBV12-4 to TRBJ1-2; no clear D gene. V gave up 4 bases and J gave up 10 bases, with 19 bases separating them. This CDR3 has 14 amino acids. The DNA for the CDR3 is TGTGCCAGCAGTTCTCAGGAGTCAGGCCAAGACTACACCTTC. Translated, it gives CASSSQESGQDYTF.

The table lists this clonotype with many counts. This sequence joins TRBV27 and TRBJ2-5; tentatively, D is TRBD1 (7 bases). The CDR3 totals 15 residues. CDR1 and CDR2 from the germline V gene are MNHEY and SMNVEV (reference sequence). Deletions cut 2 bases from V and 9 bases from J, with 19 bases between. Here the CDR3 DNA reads TGTGCCAGCAGTTTAAGGGGGGCGGAGGGGGCTGCCCAGTACTTC. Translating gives CASSLRGAEGAAQYF.

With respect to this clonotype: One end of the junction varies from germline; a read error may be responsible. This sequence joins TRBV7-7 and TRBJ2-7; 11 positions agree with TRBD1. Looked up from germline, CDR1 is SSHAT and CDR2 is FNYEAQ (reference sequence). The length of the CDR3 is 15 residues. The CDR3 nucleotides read TGTGCTAGCAGCCCTAACTCCGGGACAGGGGGCGAGCAGTACTTC. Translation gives CASSPNSGTGGEQYF.